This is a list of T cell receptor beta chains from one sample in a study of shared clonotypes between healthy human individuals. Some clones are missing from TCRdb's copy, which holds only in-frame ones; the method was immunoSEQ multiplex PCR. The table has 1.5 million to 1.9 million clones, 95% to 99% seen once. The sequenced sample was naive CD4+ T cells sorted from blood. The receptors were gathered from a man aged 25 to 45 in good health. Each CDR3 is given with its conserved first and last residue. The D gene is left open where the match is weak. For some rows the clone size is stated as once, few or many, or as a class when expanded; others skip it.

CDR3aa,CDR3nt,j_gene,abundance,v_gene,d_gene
CASSFLDVNTEAFF,TGCGCCAGCAGCTTCCTAGACGTGAACACTGAAGCTTTCTTT,TRBJ1-1,.,TRBV5-1,.
CASTPEGDLLSRYF,TGCGCCAGCACCCCCGAGGGGGACCTCTTATCTCGGTACTTC,TRBJ2-7,.,TRBV5-1,.
CASSPAGTGAGELFF,TGTGCCAGCTCACCAGCTGGAACTGGGGCCGGGGAGCTGTTTTTT,TRBJ2-2,.,TRBV18,.
CASTTDVGRWESEQYF,TGTGCCAGCACCACGGATGTAGGAAGGTGGGAATCGGAGCAGTACTTC,TRBJ2-7,.,TRBV4-2,.
CASSFRGTDPYEQYF,TGTGCCAGCAGTTTCCGAGGGACAGACCCCTACGAGCAGTACTTC,TRBJ2-7,.,TRBV27,TRBD1
CASSPRLAGGSEQFF,TGTGCCAGCAGTCCTAGACTAGCGGGAGGCAGTGAGCAGTTCTTC,TRBJ2-1,.,TRBV27,TRBD2
CAISESKASGETQYF,TGTGCCATCAGTGAGTCGAAGGCTAGCGGGGAGACCCAGTACTTC,TRBJ2-5,.,TRBV10-3,TRBD2
CASSGNGRNEQFF,TGTGCCAGCAGTGGGAACGGACGAAATGAGCAGTTCTTC,TRBJ2-1,.,TRBV6-1,.
CASSLVTGANSQPQHF,TGTGCCAGTAGTCTGGTTACAGGGGCCAACAGTCAGCCCCAGCATTTT,TRBJ1-5,.,TRBV19,TRBD1
CASSVVANADTQYF,TGTGCCAGCAGCGTAGTCGCGAATGCAGATACGCAGTATTTT,TRBJ2-3,.,TRBV9,.
CASSLDTAGTSGRYEQYF,TGCGCCAGCAGCTTGGATACCGCCGGGACTAGCGGGAGGTACGAGCAGTACTTC,TRBJ2-7,.,TRBV5-1,TRBD2
CASSYSQNSGLDTQYF,TGTGCCAGCAGTTACTCCCAGAATAGCGGGTTGGATACGCAGTATTTT,TRBJ2-3,.,TRBV6-6,TRBD2
CASSSLPLGPTYNEQFF,TGTGCCAGCTCATCCCTCCCCCTAGGGCCTACATACAATGAGCAGTTCTTC,TRBJ2-1,once,TRBV18,.
CASKDGGLDTQYF,TGTGCCAGCAAGGATGGAGGGTTGGATACGCAGTATTTT,TRBJ2-3,once,TRBV28,.
CASSVRWGDTEAFF,TGTGCCAGCAGCGTAAGATGGGGGGACACTGAAGCTTTCTTT,TRBJ1-1,once,TRBV9,.